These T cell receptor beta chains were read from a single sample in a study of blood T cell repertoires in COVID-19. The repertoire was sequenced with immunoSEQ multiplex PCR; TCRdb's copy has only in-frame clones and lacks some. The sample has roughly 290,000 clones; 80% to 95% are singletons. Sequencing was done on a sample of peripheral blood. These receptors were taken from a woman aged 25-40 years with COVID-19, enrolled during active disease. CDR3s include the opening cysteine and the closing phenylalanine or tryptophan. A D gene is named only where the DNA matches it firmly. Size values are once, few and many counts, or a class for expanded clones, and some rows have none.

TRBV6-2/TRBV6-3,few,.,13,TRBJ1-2,TGTGCCAGCAGTAGACCCAACAGGGAACGCTACACCTTC,CASSRPNRERYTF
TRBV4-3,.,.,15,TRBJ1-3,TGCGCCAGCAGCCGCGAGCAGGGAACTGGAAACACCATATATTTT,CASSREQGTGNTIYF
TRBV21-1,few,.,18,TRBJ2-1,TGTGCCAGCAGTTCGGACAGTAGACTAGCGGGAGGGCCCTCTGAGCAGTTCTTC,CASSSDSRLAGGPSEQFF
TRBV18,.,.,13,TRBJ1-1,TGTGCCAGCTCACCAAAGGGGTTCACTGAAGCTTTCTTT,CASSPKGFTEAFF
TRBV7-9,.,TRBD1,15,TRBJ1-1,TGTGCCAGCAGCTTAGTCCGTCAGGGGGATCCTGAAGCTTTCTTT,CASSLVRQGDPEAFF
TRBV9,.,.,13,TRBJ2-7,TGTGCCAGCAGCGCGACAGTAAACTACGAGCAGTACTTC,CASSATVNYEQYF
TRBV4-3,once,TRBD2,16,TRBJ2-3,TGCGCCAGCAGCCAAGAGGCAGCGGGAGGGCCAGATACGCAGTATTTT,CASSQEAAGGPDTQYF
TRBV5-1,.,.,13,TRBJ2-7,TGCGCCAGCAGCGGGGGACACGACTACGAGCAGTACTTC,CASSGGHDYEQYF
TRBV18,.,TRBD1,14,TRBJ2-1,TGTGCCAGCTCACCAGTGACAGGGATCAATGAGCAGTTCTTC,CASSPVTGINEQFF
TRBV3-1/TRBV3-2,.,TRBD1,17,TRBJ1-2,TGTGCCAGCAGCCAATCTAACAGGGGGCGCCATTACTATGGCTACACCTTC,CASSQSNRGRHYYGYTF
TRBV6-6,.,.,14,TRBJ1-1,TGTGCCAGCGGGTCGGGAGGATTAATTTCTGAAGCTTTCTTT,CASGSGGLISEAFF
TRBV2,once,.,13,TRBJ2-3,TGTGCCAGCAGTGACCGGCGCGGGGATACGCAGTATTTT,CASSDRRGDTQYF
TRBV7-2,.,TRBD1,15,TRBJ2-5,TGTGCCAGCACCGGACAGGGGGCAGGAGGAGAGACCCAGTACTTC,CASTGQGAGGETQYF
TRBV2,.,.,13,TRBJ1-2,TGTGCCAGCAGTGGGAGGGGTAACTATGGCTACACCTTC,CASSGRGNYGYTF
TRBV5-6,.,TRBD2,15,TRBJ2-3,TGTGCCAGCACCCTGGGGGGGACTAGCGAGGATACGCAGTATTTT,CASTLGGTSEDTQYF
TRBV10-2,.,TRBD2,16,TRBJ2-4,TGCGCCAGCAGCCTACCTCTCTTGCGGGAGATAAACATTCAGTACTTC,CASSLPLLREINIQYF
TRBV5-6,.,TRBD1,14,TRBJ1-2,TGTGCCAGCAGCTTGGGACAGGGGGGCTATGGCTACACCTTC,CASSLGQGGYGYTF
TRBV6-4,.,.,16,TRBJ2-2,TGTGCCAGCAGCCGGGACTTCGCGTCGAACACCGGGGAGCTGTTTTTT,CASSRDFASNTGELFF
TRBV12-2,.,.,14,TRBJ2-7,TGTGCAAGTCGCCTCCGGACAGGGAACGACGAGCAGTACTTC,CASRLRTGNDEQYF
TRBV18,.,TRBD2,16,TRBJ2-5,TGTGCCAGCTCACCGAGGACTAGCGGGAGTAGAGAGACCCAGTACTTC,CASSPRTSGSRETQYF
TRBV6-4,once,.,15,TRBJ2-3,TGTGCCAGCAGTGTCGGGGGGCGGAGCACAGATACGCAGTATTTT,CASSVGGRSTDTQYF
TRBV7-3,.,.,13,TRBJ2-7,TGTGCCAGCAGCGTAACACCAGGGGATGAGCAGTACTTC,CASSVTPGDEQYF
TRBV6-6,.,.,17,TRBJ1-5,TGTGCCAGCAGTCCAACTCGTACAAGTCACAGGGTGGGTCCCCAGCATTTT,CASSPTRTSHRVGPQHF
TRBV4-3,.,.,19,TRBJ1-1,TGCGCCAGCAGCCAAGATAGGTTGGGGGCCGTGGTAGTTTACACTGAAGCTTTCTTT,CASSQDRLGAVVVYTEAFF
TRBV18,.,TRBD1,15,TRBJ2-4,TGTGCCAGCTCACCACCTAACAGGGGGGAGAGCATTCAGTACTTC,CASSPPNRGESIQYF
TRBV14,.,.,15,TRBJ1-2,TGTGCCAGCAGCCCGTTGGGACTTTACCCCTATGGCTACACCTTC,CASSPLGLYPYGYTF
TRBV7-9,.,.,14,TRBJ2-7,TGTGCCAGCAGCCCCCCGGGGGGCCCCTACGAGCAGTACTTC,CASSPPGGPYEQYF
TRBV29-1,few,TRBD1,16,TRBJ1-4,TGCAGCGTTGAAGTAAGCCGGGACAGGGTTAATGAAAAACTGTTTTTT,CSVEVSRDRVNEKLFF
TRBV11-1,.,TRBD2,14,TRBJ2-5,TGTGCCAGCAGCTTACAGCGGGAGGGAGAGACCCAGTACTTC,CASSLQREGETQYF
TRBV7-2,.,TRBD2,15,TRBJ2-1,TGTGCCAGCAGCTTATGGGCGGGAGGCGGTAATGAGCAGTTCTTC,CASSLWAGGGNEQFF
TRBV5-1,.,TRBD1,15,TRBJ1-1,TGCGCCAGCAGCTTGCTGGCAGGGGGGCGTACTGAAGCTTTCTTT,CASSLLAGGRTEAFF
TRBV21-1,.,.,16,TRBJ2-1,TGTGCCAGCAGCAAACAGAGCGGGAGGGCCTACAATGAGCAGTTCTTC,CASSKQSGRAYNEQFF
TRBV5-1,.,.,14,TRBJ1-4,TGCGCCAGCAGCTCATTAGGGGGGGATGAAAAACTGTTTTTT,CASSSLGGDEKLFF
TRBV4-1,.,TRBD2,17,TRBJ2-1,TGCGCCAGCAGCCAAGATCCGCGCGGGAGGGCAGTGGGGGAGCAGTTCTTC,CASSQDPRGRAVGEQFF
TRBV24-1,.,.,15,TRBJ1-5,TGTGCCACCAGTGACCAAGAGAGCAGCAATCAGCCCCAGCATTTT,CATSDQESSNQPQHF
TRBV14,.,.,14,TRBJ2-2,TGTGCCAGCAGCCCGGTTGGACTGCCCGGGGAGCTGTTTTTT,CASSPVGLPGELFF
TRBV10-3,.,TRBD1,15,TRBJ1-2,TGTGCCATCAGACGCGGGACAGGTCAGGGAGAGGGCTACACCTTC,CAIRRGTGQGEGYTF
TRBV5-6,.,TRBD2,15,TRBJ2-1,TGTGCCAGCAGCCTCCTAGCGGGAGCCTACAATGAGCAGTTCTTC,CASSLLAGAYNEQFF
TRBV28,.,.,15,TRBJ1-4,TGTGCCAGCAGTGAAAGGGGGGGGATCAGTGAAAAACTGTTTTTT,CASSERGGISEKLFF
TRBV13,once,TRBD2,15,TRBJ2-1,TGTGCCAGCAGCTTAGGTGGGACTAGGATATATGAGCAGTTCTTC,CASSLGGTRIYEQFF
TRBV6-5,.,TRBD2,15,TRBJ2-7,TGTGCCAGCAGTTCACTAGCGGGAGGCTCCTACGAGCAGTACTTC,CASSSLAGGSYEQYF
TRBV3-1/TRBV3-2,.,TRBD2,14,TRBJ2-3,TGTGCCAGCAGCCAAGATGCTAGCGGGGGTACGCAGTATTTT,CASSQDASGGTQYF
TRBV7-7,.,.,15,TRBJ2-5,TGTGCTAGCAGCTTAGGGCCCCGGGACCAAGAGACCCAGTACTTC,CASSLGPRDQETQYF
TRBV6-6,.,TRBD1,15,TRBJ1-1,TGTGCCAGCAGTTACCCGGGACAGGGTTACACTGAAGCTTTCTTT,CASSYPGQGYTEAFF
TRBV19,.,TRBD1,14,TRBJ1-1,TGTGCCAGTCGACGACAGGGGGCTTATACTGAAGCTTTCTTT,CASRRQGAYTEAFF
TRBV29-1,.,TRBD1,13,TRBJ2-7,TGCAGCGTTGAAGACACAGGGGCTTACGAGCAGTACTTC,CSVEDTGAYEQYF
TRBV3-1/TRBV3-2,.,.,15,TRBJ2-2,TGTGCCAGCAGCCCTTTGCGGTCGAACACCGGGGAGCTGTTTTTT,CASSPLRSNTGELFF
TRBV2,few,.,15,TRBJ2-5,TGTGCCAGCAGTGGGGGCCTTCCGGGCCAAGAGACCCAGTACTTC,CASSGGLPGQETQYF
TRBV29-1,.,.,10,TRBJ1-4,TGCAGCGCAGAGGGAGAAAAACTGTTTTTT,CSAEGEKLFF
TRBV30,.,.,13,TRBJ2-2,TGTGCCTGGAGTGTAGGTGGGCCCGGGGAGCTGTTTTTT,CAWSVGGPGELFF
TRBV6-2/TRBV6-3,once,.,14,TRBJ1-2,TGTGCCAGCAGCCCTACAGGGATTAACTATGGCTACACCTTC,CASSPTGINYGYTF
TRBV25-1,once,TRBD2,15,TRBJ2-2,TGTGCCAGCAGTGAAGGCGGGAGGGACACCGGGGAGCTGTTTTTT,CASSEGGRDTGELFF
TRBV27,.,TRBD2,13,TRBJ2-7,TGTGCCAGTACACCGGGGGGAGCGGGGGAGCAGTACTTC,CASTPGGAGEQYF
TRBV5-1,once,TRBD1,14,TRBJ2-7,TGCGCCAGCAGCACCGGGACAGGCGCCTACGAGCAGTACTTC,CASSTGTGAYEQYF
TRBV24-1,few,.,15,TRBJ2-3,TGTGCCACCAGTGATCGGGGGACAGGCACAGATACGCAGTATTTT,CATSDRGTGTDTQYF
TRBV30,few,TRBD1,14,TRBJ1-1,TGTGCCTGGAGTGGGGGACAGGGGGTCGTTGAAGCTTTCTTT,CAWSGGQGVVEAFF
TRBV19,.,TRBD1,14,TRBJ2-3,TGTGCCAGTGCGGACAGGAGCAGCACAGATACGCAGTATTTT,CASADRSSTDTQYF
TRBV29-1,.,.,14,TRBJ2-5,TGCAGCGTTGAATTAGCAAACCACCAAGAGACCCAGTACTTC,CSVELANHQETQYF
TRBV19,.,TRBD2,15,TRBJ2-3,TGTGCCAGTAGTTTACTAGCGGGAGTGGCAGATACGCAGTATTTT,CASSLLAGVADTQYF